This T cell receptor beta chain stems from a study of T cell responses to AZD1222 COVID-19 vaccine. The V gene lost 7 bases and the J gene lost 1 base, with 11 bases spanning the gap. This CDR3 is 12 amino acids long. Germline V gene sequence: CDR1 SQVTM, CDR2 ANQGSEA. In the case of this clone: Its antigen is unknown.

Sequenced by immunoSEQ multiplex PCR; TCRdb stores in-frame clones only, minus some. The table lists roughly 120,000 clones, just over 85% of them singletons. Study conclusions and caveats: Spike was spanned by vaccine-associated CD4 TCRs, with dominance at 160-218 and 743-854. Donors, mostly white British, included more females; clonal diversity was possibly underestimated.

The chain employs TRBV29-1 and TRBJ2-7; a possible D gene is TRBD2 (5 bases). Sequenced here: peripheral blood, sampled on day 0 of AZD1222 vaccination. The clonotype comes from an adult in good health. Here the CDR3 reads CSDPGSSYEQYF. Here the CDR3 DNA reads TGCAGCGACCCGGGAAGTTCCTACGAGCAGTACTTC.